A single T cell receptor beta chain is shown here with its context. This record belongs to a study of blood T cells in healthy people across ages. Overall study context: Capturing about one barcoded beta molecule per two T cells was achieved by template switching.

Then a second PCR, running about 7 to 11 cycles, was carried out with a sample-barcoded 5' primer and a J-beta primer mix. A tag from a template-switch adaptor with 12 random nucleotides marked each cDNA molecule. TCRdb ran MiXCR on the 5' RACE reads and lists one entry per CDR3 protein. The table shows about 1.5 million distinct CDR3 sequences, with around 40% occurring only once. V gave up 3 bases and J gave up 6 bases; unmatched junction bases: 7. CDR1 MGHDK and CDR2 SYGVNS come from the germline V gene. This CDR3 has 15 residues. The chain combines TRBV25-1 with TRBJ2-3, with 9 nucleotides matching TRBD2. This clonotype was obtained from a woman younger than 35 in good health. The sample was blood. The CDR3 DNA follows: TGTGCCAGCAGTGACACTAGCGGGTGGAAGGATACGCAGTATTTT. It is translated as CASSDTSGWKDTQYF. The full variable domain, completed using reference TRBV25-1 and TRBJ2-3, is EADIYQTPRYLVIGTGKKITLECSQTMGHDKMYWYQQDPGMELHLIHYSYGVNSTEKGDLSSESTVSRIRTEHFPLTLESARPSHTSQYLCASSDTSGWKDTQYFGPGTRLTVL.